One and the same sample provided the 20 T cell receptor beta chains below, sequenced in a study of OX40 agonist ivuxolimab in advanced cancers. The repertoire was sequenced with immunoSEQ multiplex PCR; TCRdb's copy has only in-frame clones and lacks some. The data hold 80,000 or so clones, with about 93% observed a single time. This sample comprised CD4+ or CD8+ T cells sorted from blood, obtained in a trial of the OX40 agonist ivuxolimab. All receptors come from an adult with an advanced solid tumor such as melanoma, head and neck, liver or kidney cancer.

A single count supports this clone. This chain uses TRBV7-3 with TRBJ2-1; D may be TRBD2 (6 bases). The V gene's germline CDR1 is SGHTA and CDR2 FQGTGA. V was pared by 6 bases and J by 9 bases, with 21 bases between. The CDR3 loop spans 15 amino acids. CDR3 sequence: CASSHPGPRGGEQFF. The DNA of the CDR3 is TGTGCCAGCAGTCACCCTGGGCCGAGGGGAGGTGAGCAGTTCTTC.

This clone was seen once. V and J are TRBV4-1 and TRBJ1-2; D is perhaps TRBD1 (5 bases). The germline gives CDR1 MGHRA, CDR2 YSYEKL. This CDR3 is built from 15 residues. The V and J ends lost 5 bases and 4 bases respectively, with 17 bases between them. CDR3 region: CASSLAAGAGYGYTF. Written as DNA, the CDR3 is TGCGCCAGCAGCTTGGCCGCCGGGGCCGGCTATGGCTACACCTTC.

This clone was seen just once. The CDR3 spells CASSYPEDLVNEQYF. CDR3 sequence (DNA): TGTGCCAGCAGTTACCCGGAGGACTTGGTCAACGAGCAGTACTTC. This chain joins TRBV28 and TRBJ2-7; D is possibly TRBD2 (5 bases). Germline lookup yields CDR1 MDHEN and CDR2 SYDVKM. Trimming removed 4 bases from V and 5 bases from J, with 18 bases in between. The CDR3 has 15 amino acids.

This chain connects TRBV9 to TRBJ1-6; possibly TRBD1 for D (5 bases). Germline lookup yields CDR1 SGDLS and CDR2 YYNGEE. This CDR3 is 15 amino acids long. With 4 bases removed from V and 7 bases from J, the gap between germline ends came to 15 bases. In DNA, the CDR3 is TGTGCCAGCAGCCCACGTTGGGGGAGCAATTCACCCCTCCACTTT. It translates to CASSPRWGSNSPLHF.

The gene calls are TRBV12-5 and TRBJ1-1, with D perhaps TRBD1 (6 bases). Germline V lookup: CDR1 LGHNT, CDR2 FRNRAP. The V and J ends lost 3 bases and 1 base respectively, with 9 bases between them. This CDR3 region has 14 residues. CDR3 residues: CASGFGGGNTEAFF. Here the CDR3 DNA reads TGTGCTAGTGGTTTTGGGGGCGGGAACACTGAAGCTTTCTTT.

Only one count was recorded for this clone. J is TRBJ1-2 and V is TRBV9, with D unclear. V was clipped by 0 bases and J by 5 bases, with 8 bases between them. Per the germline V gene, CDR1 is SGDLS and CDR2 is YYNGEE. The CDR3 runs 13 residues. DNA of the CDR3: TGTGCCAGCAGCGTAGAGGCAGATTATGGCTACACCTTC. Translated, it gives CASSVEADYGYTF. Full variable domain (remainder filled in from reference TRBV9 and TRBJ1-2): DSGVTQTPKHLITATGQRVTLRCSPRSGDLSVYWYQQSLDQGLQFLIQYYNGEERAKGNILERFSAQQFPDLHSELNLSSLELGDSALYFCASSVEADYGYTFGSGTRLTVV.

The gene calls are TRBV7-2 and TRBJ2-5; D perhaps matches TRBD2 (6 bases). V dropped 5 bases and J dropped 5 bases, with 21 bases sitting between them. The CDR3 is 16 residues long. Germline-derived CDR1 and CDR2 are SGHTA and FQGNSA. CDR3 region: CASSVLSGHRRETQYF. CDR3 bases: TGTGCCAGCAGCGTGCTTAGCGGCCATAGGCGGGAGACCCAGTACTTC.

The V gene is TRBV28, the J gene TRBJ2-1; D not resolved. This CDR3 contains 16 residues. Per the germline V gene, CDR1 is MDHEN and CDR2 is SYDVKM. V was clipped by 6 bases and J by 7 bases, with 22 bases between them. In DNA, the CDR3 is TGTGCCAGCAGCCCCGACCTATTCCAAACACGGAATGAGCAGTTCTTC. Its protein is CASSPDLFQTRNEQFF.

This rearrangement joins TRBV19 to TRBJ2-6; D is unclear. V lost 1 base and J lost 0, with 7 bases in between. Germline CDR1 reads LNHDA; CDR2 reads SQIVND (reference sequence). The CDR3 is 16 amino acids. The CDR3 DNA reads as TGTGCCAGTAGTATAGGCGTCTTCTCTGGGGCCAACGTCCTGACTTTC. It yields the protein CASSIGVFSGANVLTF. The full variable domain, its missing parts supplied by reference TRBV19 and TRBJ2-6, is DGGITQSPKYLFRKEGQNVTLSCEQNLNHDAMYWYRQDPGQGLRLIYYSQIVNDFQKGDIAEGYSVSREKKESFPLTVTSAQKNPTAFYLCASSIGVFSGANVLTFGAGSRLTVL.

A single count supports this clone. This chain links TRBV27 with TRBJ2-1, with D unresolved. The germline gives CDR1 MNHEY, CDR2 SMNVEV (reference sequence). V was shortened by 1 base and J by 0 bases, with 10 bases between the two germline ends. The CDR3 is 16 residues long. The CDR3, as DNA: TGTGCCAGCAGTTTATACCCCAAACGCTCCTACAATGAGCAGTTCTTC. Translation gives CASSLYPKRSYNEQFF.

In nucleotides, the CDR3 is TGTGCCAGCAGGGACACTAGCGCCTACGAGCAGTACTTC. Translating gives CASRDTSAYEQYF. J is TRBJ2-7 and V is TRBV6-5; 7 positions match TRBD2. Germline V gene data show CDR1 as MNHEY and CDR2 as SVGAGI. The CDR3 spans 13 residues. V was pared by 6 bases and J by 2 bases, with 4 bases of the junction left unmatched.

The chain recombines TRBV19 with TRBJ1-2, with D possibly TRBD1 on 6 matching bases. The CDR3 covers 12 residues. Trimming removed 7 bases from V and 2 bases from J, with 8 bases in between. Germline values: CDR1 LNHDA, CDR2 SQIVND (reference sequence). CDR3 amino acids: CASTQGNYGYTF. The CDR3, as DNA: TGTGCCAGTACCCAGGGGAACTATGGCTACACCTTC.

J is TRBJ2-3 and V is TRBV13; 11 positions agree with TRBD2. Germline loops: CDR1 PRHDT, CDR2 FYEKMQ (reference sequence). This CDR3 comprises 14 residues. Trimming cost V 10 bases and J 6 bases; bases outside gene matches: 9. As DNA, the CDR3 is TGTGCCACCGGGAAACTAGCGGGGGTGGATACGCAGTATTTT. Amino acids: CATGKLAGVDTQYF.

This rearrangement joins TRBV7-9 to TRBJ2-3, with D hard to call. This CDR3 has 13 residues. Trimming removed 1 base at V and 6 bases at J, with 8 bases between. From germline, CDR1 is SEHNR and CDR2 FQNEAQ (reference sequence). This CDR3 is CASSLDWLDTQYF. The CDR3 coding sequence is TGTGCCAGCAGCTTAGACTGGTTGGATACGCAGTATTTT.

This chain links TRBV18 with TRBJ1-2, with 7 positions matching TRBD1. In germline, CDR1 is KGHSH, CDR2 LQKENI. With V trimmed by 0 bases and J by 3 bases, 7 bases remained unmatched. This CDR3 is built from 16 residues. The CDR3 reads CASSPPTGKIDYGYTF. The CDR3 nucleotides read TGTGCCAGCTCACCACCGACAGGGAAAATAGACTATGGCTACACCTTC.

This sequence joins TRBV5-4 and TRBJ1-6, with D uncertain. Trimming removed 0 bases at V and 4 bases at J, with 5 bases between. This CDR3 spans 14 amino acids. The germline V gene encodes CDR1 SGHNT and CDR2 YYREEE (reference sequence). The CDR3 region has the DNA TGTGCCAGCAGCTTGGGCAAGTATAATTCACCCCTCCACTTT. Protein product: CASSLGKYNSPLHF.

The rearrangement joins TRBV19 to TRBJ2-1; TRBD2 agrees at 8 bases. J was trimmed by 2 bases and V by 5 bases; bases with no gene match: 2. CDR3 length: 14 residues. Germline-derived CDR1 and CDR2 are LNHDA and SQIVND (reference sequence). For the CDR3, the DNA is TGTGCCAGTAGTGGGGGACTAGCCTACAATGAGCAGTTCTTC. This translates into CASSGGLAYNEQFF.

The chain joins TRBV4-3 to TRBJ2-2, with D perhaps TRBD2 (5 bases). The germline CDR1 and CDR2 sequences are LGHNA and YSLEER. The CDR3 sequence is 13 residues long. V was shortened by 3 bases and J by 6 bases, with 8 bases between the two germline ends. CDR3 amino acids: CASSHPGAGELFF. The CDR3 region has the DNA TGCGCCAGCAGCCACCCCGGGGCCGGGGAGCTGTTTTTT.

V is TRBV5-4 and J is TRBJ1-6; possible D gene TRBD1, 5 bases. The V gene lost 3 bases and the J gene lost 6 bases, with 16 bases spanning the gap. The germline gives CDR1 SGHNT, CDR2 YYREEE (reference sequence). The CDR3 consists of 16 residues. CDR3 DNA sequence: TGTGCCAGCAGCTCACCAGCCCTGGGGCTTAATTCACCCCTCCACTTT. This translates into CASSSPALGLNSPLHF.

The V call is TRBV27, the J call TRBJ2-1, with D tentatively TRBD1 (6 bases). V was shortened by 3 bases and J by 10 bases, with 7 bases between the two germline ends. The CDR3 runs to 11 residues. CDR1 is MNHEY and CDR2 is SMNVEV in the germline V gene (reference sequence). The CDR3 DNA reads TGTGCCAGCAGTTTGGGGACAGAGCAGTTCTTC. Translated, it gives CASSLGTEQFF.